One T cell receptor beta chain is described in this entry. This entry comes from a study of control samples from healthy donors and cancer patients. The assay was immunoSEQ multiplex PCR, and TCRdb's table has in-frame clones only and misses some. The data show around 120,000 clones, with 90% to 95% seen just once and about 1.7% held by the top ten. This CDR3 is 15 amino acids long. Trimming left V 2 bases short and J 6 bases short, with 16 bases between. Germline CDR1 and CDR2: SGHTA and FQGNSA. Material for sequencing was PBMCs. The sequence derives from a man aged 50 or older with head and neck cancer. The rearrangement uses TRBV7-2 and TRBJ1-1; no clear D. The DNA of the CDR3 is TGTGCCAGCAGCTTAAGGGTACCCCGGAAGGCTGAAGCTTTCTTT. Translated: CASSLRVPRKAEAFF.